This T cell receptor (beta chain) emerged from a study of cytomegalovirus exposure and HLA in healthy donors. Findings and caveats of the study: Presence/absence analyses took donor sequencing depth as roughly uniform. Being productive about 87% or about 30% of the time was typical of most TCR beta V segments in an earlier analysis. The study flagged about 150 TCR beta chains as cytomegalovirus-associated.

To note about this clone: Its cognate antigen is unknown.

It was healthy bone marrow donors who served as donors. The PCR was carried out with 60 Vbeta primers and 13 Jbeta primers. Clones were read by immunoSEQ multiplex PCR, and TCRdb kept only the in-frame ones, dropping some. The sample carries approximately 170,000 clones, roughly 85% recorded once. This clonotype was obtained from a man aged 18 to 35 in good health and CMV-seropositive. The sequenced sample was PBMCs.

The CDR3 bases are TGTGCCAGCAGTGGCCAGACAGGGGGCACTGAAGCTTTCTTT. Protein product: CASSGQTGGTEAFF. The chain joins TRBV9 to TRBJ1-1, with 9 bases lining up with TRBD1. Per germline, CDR1 SGDLS and CDR2 YYNGEE. This CDR3 has 14 residues. V gave up 5 bases and J gave up 4 bases; unmatched junction bases: 6.